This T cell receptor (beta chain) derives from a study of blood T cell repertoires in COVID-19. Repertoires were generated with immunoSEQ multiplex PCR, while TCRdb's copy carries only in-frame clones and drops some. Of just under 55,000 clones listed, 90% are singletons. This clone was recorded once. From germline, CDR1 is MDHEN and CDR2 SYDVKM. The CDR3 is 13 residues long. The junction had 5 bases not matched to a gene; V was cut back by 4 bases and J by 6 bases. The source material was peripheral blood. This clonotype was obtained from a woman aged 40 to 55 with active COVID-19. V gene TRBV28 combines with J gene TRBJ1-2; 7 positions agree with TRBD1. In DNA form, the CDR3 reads TGTGCCAGCAGTTCCCACGACAGGGATGGCTACACCTTC. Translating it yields CASSSHDRDGYTF.